This T cell receptor beta chain was found in a study of neoadjuvant nivolumab and ipilimumab in lung cancer. Study-wide points: Only two of four nivolumab-treated tumors gained richness and clonality by surgery.

Profiled with immunoSEQ multiplex PCR; TCRdb holds only in-frame clones, not every one. The sample lists roughly 20,000 clones, over 70% occurring once. V shed 3 bases and J 3 bases; nucleotides not matched to a gene: 4. CDR3 length: 16 residues. From germline, CDR1 is LNHDA and CDR2 SQIVND (reference sequence). Regarding this clone: Its antigen is still unknown.

This chain connects TRBV19 to TRBJ2-1; TRBD2 matches 11 bases. This clonotype was obtained from an adult with non-small cell lung cancer. The specimen was peripheral blood, collected before neoadjuvant nivolumab, alone or with ipilimumab. Written as DNA, the CDR3 is TGTGCCAGTAGTATGACTAGCGGGACCTTCTACAATGAGCAGTTCTTC. This encodes CASSMTSGTFYNEQFF.